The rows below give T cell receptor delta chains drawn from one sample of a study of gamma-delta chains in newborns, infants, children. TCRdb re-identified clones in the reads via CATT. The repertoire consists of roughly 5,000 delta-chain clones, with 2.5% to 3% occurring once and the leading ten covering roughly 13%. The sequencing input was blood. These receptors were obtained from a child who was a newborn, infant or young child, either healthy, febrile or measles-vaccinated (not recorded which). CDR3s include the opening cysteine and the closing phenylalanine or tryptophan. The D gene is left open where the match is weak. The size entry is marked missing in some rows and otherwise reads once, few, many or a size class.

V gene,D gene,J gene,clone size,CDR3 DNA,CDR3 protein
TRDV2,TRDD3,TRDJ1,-,TGTGCCTGTGACATACTGGGGGATCAGGACACCGATAAACTCATCTTT,CACDILGDQDTDKLIF
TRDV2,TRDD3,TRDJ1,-,TGTGCCTGTGACGCCTTACTGGGGGGCTCCTATAAACTCATCTTT,CACDALLGGSYKLIF
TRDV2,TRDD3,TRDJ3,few,TGTGCCTGTGACACCGGAGGACTGGGGGATACAACCTGGGACACCCGACAGATGTTTTTC,CACDTGGLGDTTWDTRQMFF
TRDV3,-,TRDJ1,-,TGTGCCTTTCCTGCGAACTTCCTACAACTGGGGGACTGGGGATACACCGATAAACTCATCTTT,CAFPANFLQLGDWGYTDKLIF
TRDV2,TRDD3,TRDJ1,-,TGTGCCTGTGACAAGTACTGGGGGATACGCACCGATAAACTCATCTTT,CACDKYWGIRTDKLIF
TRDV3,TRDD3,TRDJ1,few,TGTGCCTATCTGGGGGGCACCGATAAACTCATCTTT,CAYLGGTDKLIF
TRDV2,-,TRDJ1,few,TGTGCCTGTGACACCGTTGCCCCCTACACCGATAAACTCATCTTT,CACDTVAPYTDKLIF
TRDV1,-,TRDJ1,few,TGTGCTCTTGGGGAACTTGGGCCCTTTCCTACGACCGAGATGGGGGATGATAAACTCATCTTT,CALGELGPFPTTEMGDDKLIF
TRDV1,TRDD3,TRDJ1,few,TGTGCTCTTGGGGAGCCTAGGTCCTACGTACTGGGGGCCGTTAAACACATCTTT,CALGEPRSYVLGAVKHIF
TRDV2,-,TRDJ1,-,TGTGCCTGTGACAGTCTGGGGATTTCCGATAAACTCATCTTT,CACDSLGISDKLIF
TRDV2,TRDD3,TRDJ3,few,TGTGCCTGTGACAATCTGGGGGGGATCTCCTGGGACACCCGACAGATGTTTTTC,CACDNLGGISWDTRQMFF
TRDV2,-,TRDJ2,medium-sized,TGTGCCTGTGCGGAGCTGGGGTTGACAGCACAACTCTTCTTT,CACAELGLTAQLFF
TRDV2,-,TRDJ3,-,TGTGCCTGTGACACCGTCGGGACGAGCTCCTGGGACACCCGACAGATGTTTTTC,CACDTVGTSSWDTRQMFF
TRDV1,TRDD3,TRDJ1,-,TGTGCTCTTGGGGGCCTTTTCTCTTTTTCTGGGGGATACACCGATAAACTCATCTTT,CALGGLFSFSGGYTDKLIF
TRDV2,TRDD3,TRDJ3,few,TGTGCCTGTGACACACTGGGATACAGGTCCTGGGACACCCGACAGATGTTTTTC,CACDTLGYRSWDTRQMFF
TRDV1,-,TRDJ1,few,TGTGCTCTTGGGGAAATCGCTGGGCCCGCTTGTAAACTCATCTTT,CALGEIAGPACKLIF
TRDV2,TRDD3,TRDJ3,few,TGTGCCTGTGACACTCTTACTGGGGGATCCTGGGACACCCGACAGATGTTTTTC,CACDTLTGGSWDTRQMFF
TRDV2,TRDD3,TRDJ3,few,TGTGCCTGTGACACCGTACTGGGGGATACGGCAGCCTGGGACACCCGACAGATGTTTTTC,CACDTVLGDTAAWDTRQMFF
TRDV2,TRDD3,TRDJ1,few,TGTGCCTGTGACTCCTGGGGGATACACGATAAACTCATCTTT,CACDSWGIHDKLIF
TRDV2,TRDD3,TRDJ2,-,TGTGCCTGTGACGTACTGGGGGATACTTCTTTGACAGCACAACTCTTCTTT,CACDVLGDTSLTAQLFF
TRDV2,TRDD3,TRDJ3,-,TGTGCCTGTGACCCTATTATCTGGGGGATAACAAGCTCCTGGGACACCCGACAGATGTTTTTC,CACDPIIWGITSSWDTRQMFF
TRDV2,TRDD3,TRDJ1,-,TGTGCCTGTGACGTACTGGGGGATCCCACCGATAAACTCATCTTT,CACDVLGDPTDKLIF
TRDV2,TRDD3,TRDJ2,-,TGTGCCTGTGACAATCTGGGGGATCTCGATTTGACAGCACAACTCTTCTTT,CACDNLGDLDLTAQLFF
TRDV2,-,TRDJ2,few,TGTGCCTGTGACACGATAGGGTCGACAGCACAACTCTTCTTT,CACDTIGSTAQLFF
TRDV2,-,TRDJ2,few,TGTGCCTGCCGGGGGTCTTATCCTTCTTTGACAGCACGACTCTTCTTT,CACRGSYPSLTARLFF
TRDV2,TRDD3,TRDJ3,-,TGTGCCTGTGACACCGATACTGGGGGATACTGGGACACTCGACAGATGTTTTTC,CACDTDTGGYWDTRQMFF
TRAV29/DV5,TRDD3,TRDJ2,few,TGTGCAGCAGGAGCTGGGGGATGGGCTTTGACAGCACAACTCTTCTTT,CAAGAGGWALTAQLFF
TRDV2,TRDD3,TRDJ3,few,TGTGCCTGTGACACTGGGGGATACGCCAGCTCCTGGGACACCCGACAGATGTTTTTC,CACDTGGYASSWDTRQMFF
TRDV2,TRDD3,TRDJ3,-,TGTGCCTGTGACACCTTACTGGGGGAAAGCTCCTGGGACACCCGACAGATGTTTTTC,CACDTLLGESSWDTRQMFF
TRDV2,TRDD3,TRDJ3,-,TGTGCCTGTGACACCCTGGGGGCTTCTAGCTCCTGGGACACCCGACAGATGTTTTTC,CACDTLGASSSWDTRQMFF
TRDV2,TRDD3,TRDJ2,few,TGTGCCTGTGGCCCCGTACTGGGGGATAGGACAGCACAACTCTTCTTT,CACGPVLGDRTAQLFF
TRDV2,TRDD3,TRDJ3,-,TGTGCCTGTGACACCTGGGGGATCTCCGGGGTCTCCTGGGACACCCGACAGATGTTTTTC,CACDTWGISGVSWDTRQMFF
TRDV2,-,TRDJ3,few,TGTGCCTGTGACACCTGGGGCCCCGGCTCCTGGGACACCCGACAGATGTTTTTC,CACDTWGPGSWDTRQMFF
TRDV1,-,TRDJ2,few,TGTGCTCTTGGGGTACAGGGGGGGCTCGCAGCACAACTCTTCTTT,CALGVQGGLAAQLFF
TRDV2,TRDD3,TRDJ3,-,TGTGCCTGTGACACGACTGGGGGATACCGGCCCTCCTGGGACACCCGACAGATGTTTTTC,CACDTTGGYRPSWDTRQMFF
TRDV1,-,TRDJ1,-,TGTGCTCTTGGGGAAATAACCCTTCCTACGCGGGGGCTACTGGGGGATCCCAACACCGATAAACTCATCTTT,CALGEITLPTRGLLGDPNTDKLIF
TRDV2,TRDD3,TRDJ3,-,TGTGCCTGTGACACCCTTGGGGGATTCAGCTCCTGGGACACCCGACAGATGTTTTTC,CACDTLGGFSSWDTRQMFF
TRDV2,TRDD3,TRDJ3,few,TGTGCCTGTGACACGGTACTGGGGATGGCCTCCTGGGACACCCGACAGATGTTTTTC,CACDTVLGMASWDTRQMFF
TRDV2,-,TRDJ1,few,TGTGCCTGTGACACTTGGGATACCGATAAACTCATCTTT,CACDTWDTDKLIF
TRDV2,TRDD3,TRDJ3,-,TGTGCCTGTGACCTACTGGGGGATAAGTCCTGGGACACCCGACAGATGTTTTTC,CACDLLGDKSWDTRQMFF
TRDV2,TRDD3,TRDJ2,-,TGTGCCTGTGACACACTGGGGGACCCCTCTTTGACAGCACAACTCTTCTTT,CACDTLGDPSLTAQLFF
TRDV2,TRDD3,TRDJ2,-,TGTGCCTGTGACACTTGGGGGACGTCTCCTTTGACAGCACAACTCTTCTTT,CACDTWGTSPLTAQLFF
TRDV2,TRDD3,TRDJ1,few,TGTGCCTGTGACATACTGGGGGAGAGGGGGTACACCGATAAACTCATCTTT,CACDILGERGYTDKLIF
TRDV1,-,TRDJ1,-,TGTGCTCTTGGGGACCCCTTCGCCCAGTACACCGATAAACTCATCTTT,CALGDPFAQYTDKLIF
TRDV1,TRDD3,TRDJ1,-,TGTGCTCTTGGGGAACTTCGTTCCTACGGGTACTGGGGGATACGCCCGTACACCGATAAACTCATCTTT,CALGELRSYGYWGIRPYTDKLIF